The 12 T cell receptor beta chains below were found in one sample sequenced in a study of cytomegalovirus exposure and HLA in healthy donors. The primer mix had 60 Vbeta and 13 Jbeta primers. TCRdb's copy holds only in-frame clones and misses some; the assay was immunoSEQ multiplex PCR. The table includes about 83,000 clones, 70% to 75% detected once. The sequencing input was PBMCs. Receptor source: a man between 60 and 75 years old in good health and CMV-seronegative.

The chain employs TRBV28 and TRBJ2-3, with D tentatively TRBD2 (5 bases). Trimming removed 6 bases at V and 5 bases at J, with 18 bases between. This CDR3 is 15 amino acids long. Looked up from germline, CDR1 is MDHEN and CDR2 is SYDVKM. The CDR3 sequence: CASSLPGGSGDTQYF. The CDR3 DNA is TGTGCCAGCAGCCTCCCCGGCGGGTCCGGAGATACGCAGTATTTT.

The DNA for the CDR3 is TGTGCCAGCAGCTTGGCTAGGGGGCTGGACGAGCAGTACTTC. Translating gives CASSLARGLDEQYF. This rearrangement joins TRBV5-4 to TRBJ2-7, with 7 bases aligning to TRBD1. This CDR3 comprises 14 residues. V lost 0 bases, J lost 5 bases, and 5 bases stayed unmatched. Germline CDR1 SGHNT, CDR2 YYREEE (reference sequence). The full variable domain, completed using reference TRBV5-4 and TRBJ2-7, is ETGVTQSPTHLIKTRGQQVTLRCSSQSGHNTVSWYQQALGQGPQFIFQYYREEENGRGNFPPRFSGLQFPNYSSELNVNALELDDSALYLCASSLARGLDEQYFGPGTRLTVT.

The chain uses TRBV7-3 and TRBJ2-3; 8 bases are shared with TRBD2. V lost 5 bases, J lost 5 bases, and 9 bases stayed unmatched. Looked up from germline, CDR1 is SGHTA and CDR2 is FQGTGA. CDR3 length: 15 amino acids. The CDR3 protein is CASSPTGGARDTQYF. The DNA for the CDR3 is TGTGCCAGCAGCCCGACCGGGGGGGCCAGAGATACGCAGTATTTT.

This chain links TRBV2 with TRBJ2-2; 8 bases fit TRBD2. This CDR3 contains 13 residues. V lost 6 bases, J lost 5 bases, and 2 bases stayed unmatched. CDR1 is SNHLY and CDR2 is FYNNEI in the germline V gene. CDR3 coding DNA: TGTGCCAGCAGGGTAGCGGGGACCGGGGAGCTGTTTTTT. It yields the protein CASRVAGTGELFF.

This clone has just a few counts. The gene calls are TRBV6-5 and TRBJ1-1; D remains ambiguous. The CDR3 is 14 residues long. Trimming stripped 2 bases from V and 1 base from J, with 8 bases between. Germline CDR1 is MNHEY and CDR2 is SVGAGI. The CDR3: CASSYLTTNTEAFF. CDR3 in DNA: TGTGCCAGCAGTTACCTAACTACGAACACTGAAGCTTTCTTT.

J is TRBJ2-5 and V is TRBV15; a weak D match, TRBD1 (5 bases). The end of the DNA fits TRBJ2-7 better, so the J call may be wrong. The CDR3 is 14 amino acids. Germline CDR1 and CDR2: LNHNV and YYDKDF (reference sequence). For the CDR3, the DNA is TGTGCCACCAGCACCCCGGCCGACAGCTACGAGCAGTACTTC. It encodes CATSTPADSYEQYF.

CDR3 DNA: TGTGCCAGCAGCTTGGGACTAGCAGGTCAAGAGACCCAGTACTTC. Its protein product is CASSLGLAGQETQYF. The chain uses TRBV5-6 and TRBJ2-5, with 7 positions matching TRBD2. The CDR3 sequence is 15 residues long. Per the germline V gene, CDR1 is SGHDT and CDR2 is YYEEEE. V was clipped by 0 bases and J by 2 bases; unmatched bases: 4.

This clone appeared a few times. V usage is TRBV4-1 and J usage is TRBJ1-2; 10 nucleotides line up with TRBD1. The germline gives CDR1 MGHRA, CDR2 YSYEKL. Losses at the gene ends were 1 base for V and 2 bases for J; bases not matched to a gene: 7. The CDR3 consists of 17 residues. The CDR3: CASSQVVGDRGNYGYTF. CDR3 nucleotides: TGCGCCAGCAGCCAAGTAGTTGGGGACAGGGGAAACTATGGCTACACCTTC.

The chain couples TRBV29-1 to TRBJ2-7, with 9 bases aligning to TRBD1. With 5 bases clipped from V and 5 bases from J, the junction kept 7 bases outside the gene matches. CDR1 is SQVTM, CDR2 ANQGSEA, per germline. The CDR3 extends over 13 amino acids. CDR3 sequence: CSVLTGGFDEQYF. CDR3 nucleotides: TGCAGCGTTCTAACAGGGGGCTTCGACGAGCAGTACTTC.

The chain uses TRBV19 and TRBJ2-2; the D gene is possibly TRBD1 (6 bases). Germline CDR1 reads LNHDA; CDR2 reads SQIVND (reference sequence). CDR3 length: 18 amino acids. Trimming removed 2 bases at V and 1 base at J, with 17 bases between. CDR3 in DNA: TGTGCCAGTAGTATATCCCCCTGGGGACAAGTGAACACCGGGGAGCTGTTTTTT. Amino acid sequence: CASSISPWGQVNTGELFF.

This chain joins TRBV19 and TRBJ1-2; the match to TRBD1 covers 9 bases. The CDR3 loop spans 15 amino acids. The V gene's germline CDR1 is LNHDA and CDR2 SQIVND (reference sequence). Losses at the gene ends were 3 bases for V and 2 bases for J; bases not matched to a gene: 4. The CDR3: CASSIPGQGNYGYTF. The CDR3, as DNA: TGTGCCAGTAGTATCCCCGGACAGGGGAACTATGGCTACACCTTC. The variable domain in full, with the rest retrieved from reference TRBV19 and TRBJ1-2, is DGGITQSPKYLFRKEGQNVTLSCEQNLNHDAMYWYRQDPGQGLRLIYYSQIVNDFQKGDIAEGYSVSREKKESFPLTVTSAQKNPTAFYLCASSIPGQGNYGYTFGSGTRLTVV.

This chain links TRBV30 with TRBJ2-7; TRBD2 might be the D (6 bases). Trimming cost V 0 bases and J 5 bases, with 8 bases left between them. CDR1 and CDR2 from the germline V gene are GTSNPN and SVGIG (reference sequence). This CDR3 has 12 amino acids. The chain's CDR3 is CAWSVSSDEQYF. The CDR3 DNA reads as TGTGCCTGGAGTGTGTCTAGCGACGAGCAGTACTTC.